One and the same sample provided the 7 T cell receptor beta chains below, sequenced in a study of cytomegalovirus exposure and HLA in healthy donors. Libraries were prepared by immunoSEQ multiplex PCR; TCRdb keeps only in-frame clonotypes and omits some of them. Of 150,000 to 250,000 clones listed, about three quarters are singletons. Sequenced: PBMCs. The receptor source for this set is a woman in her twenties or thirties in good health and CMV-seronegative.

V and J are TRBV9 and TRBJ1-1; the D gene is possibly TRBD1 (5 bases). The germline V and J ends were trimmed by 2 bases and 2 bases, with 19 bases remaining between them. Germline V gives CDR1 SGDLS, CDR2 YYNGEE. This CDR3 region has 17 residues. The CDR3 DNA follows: TGTGCCAGCAGCGTGGGCCTAATGGGAGGGGATAACACTGAAGCTTTCTTT. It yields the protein CASSVGLMGGDNTEAFF.

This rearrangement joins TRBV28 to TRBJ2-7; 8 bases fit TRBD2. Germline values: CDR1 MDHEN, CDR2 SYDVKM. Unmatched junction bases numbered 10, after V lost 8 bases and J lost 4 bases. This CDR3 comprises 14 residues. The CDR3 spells CASQTSGWGYEQYF. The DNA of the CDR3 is TGTGCCAGCCAAACTAGCGGCTGGGGTTACGAGCAGTACTTC.

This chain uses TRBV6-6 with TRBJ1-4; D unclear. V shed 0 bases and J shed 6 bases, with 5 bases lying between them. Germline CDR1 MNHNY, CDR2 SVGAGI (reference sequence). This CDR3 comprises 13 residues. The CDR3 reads CASSYSSDEKLFF. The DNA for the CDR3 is TGTGCCAGCAGTTACTCGTCCGATGAAAAACTGTTTTTT.

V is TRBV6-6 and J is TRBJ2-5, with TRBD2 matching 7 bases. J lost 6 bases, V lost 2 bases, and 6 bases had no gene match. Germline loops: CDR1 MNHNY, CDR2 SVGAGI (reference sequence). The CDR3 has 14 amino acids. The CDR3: CASSYGGEPKTQYF. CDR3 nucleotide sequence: TGTGCCAGCAGTTACGGGGGGGAACCCAAGACCCAGTACTTC.

The CDR3 coding sequence is TGTGCCAGCAGCTTAGGCGAGATAGCGGGCCTCACAGATACGCAGTATTTT. Translating gives CASSLGEIAGLTDTQYF. The V gene is TRBV7-9, the J gene TRBJ2-3; TRBD2 agrees at 7 bases. V lost 1 base, J lost 2 bases, and 9 bases stayed unmatched. The CDR3 loop spans 17 amino acids. Germline V CDR1 and CDR2: SEHNR, FQNEAQ (reference sequence).

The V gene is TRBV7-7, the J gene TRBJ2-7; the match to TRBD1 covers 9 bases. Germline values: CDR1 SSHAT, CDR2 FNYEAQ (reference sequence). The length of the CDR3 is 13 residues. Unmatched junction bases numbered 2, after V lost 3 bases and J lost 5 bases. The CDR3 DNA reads TGTGCCAGCAGCTTGGACAGGGGAGACGAGCAGTACTTC. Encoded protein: CASSLDRGDEQYF.

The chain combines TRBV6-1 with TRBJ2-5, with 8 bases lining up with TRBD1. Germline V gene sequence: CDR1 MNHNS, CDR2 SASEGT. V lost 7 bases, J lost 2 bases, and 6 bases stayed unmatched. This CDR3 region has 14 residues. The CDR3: CASNKGQGQETQYF. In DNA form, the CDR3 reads TGTGCCAGCAATAAAGGACAGGGACAAGAGACCCAGTACTTC.